This T cell receptor beta chain emerged from a study of post-analysis software for immune sequencing data. At the level of the study: Recorded disease courses covered relapsing-remitting, secondary progressive and progressive-relapsing multiple sclerosis. Some patients had no subtype annotation. Findings and caveats of the study: Batch-matched samples strongly co-clustered by F measure. TRBV segments more frequent in patients than in controls numbered five and included TRBV5-6, TRBV5-1 and TRBV20-1. Significantly lower normalized Chao1 diversity was seen in multiple sclerosis patients than in controls.

This clonotype has a count of ten or more. The target antigen is unknown. The TCR beta cDNA libraries carried unique molecular identifiers. Once roughly 1 to 10 million T cells were used, approximately 470,000 cDNA molecules resulted. TCRdb re-analysed the PCR reads in MiXCR, keeping a single row per CDR3 protein. Of over 250,000 distinct CDR3 sequences in the sample, roughly a third are singletons; the top ten hold under 5%. Unmatched junction bases numbered 6, after V lost 6 bases and J lost 4 bases. This CDR3 is built from 15 residues. Germline CDR1 is SNHLY and CDR2 is FYNNEI. The rearrangement uses TRBV2 and TRBJ2-6; 7 bases map to TRBD1. This receptor was taken from a girl between 5 and 17 years old with multiple sclerosis. The sample taken for sequencing was blood. DNA for the CDR3: TGTGCCAGCAGCGTACAGGGGAGCGGGGCCAACGTCCTGACTTTC. It translates to CASSVQGSGANVLTF.